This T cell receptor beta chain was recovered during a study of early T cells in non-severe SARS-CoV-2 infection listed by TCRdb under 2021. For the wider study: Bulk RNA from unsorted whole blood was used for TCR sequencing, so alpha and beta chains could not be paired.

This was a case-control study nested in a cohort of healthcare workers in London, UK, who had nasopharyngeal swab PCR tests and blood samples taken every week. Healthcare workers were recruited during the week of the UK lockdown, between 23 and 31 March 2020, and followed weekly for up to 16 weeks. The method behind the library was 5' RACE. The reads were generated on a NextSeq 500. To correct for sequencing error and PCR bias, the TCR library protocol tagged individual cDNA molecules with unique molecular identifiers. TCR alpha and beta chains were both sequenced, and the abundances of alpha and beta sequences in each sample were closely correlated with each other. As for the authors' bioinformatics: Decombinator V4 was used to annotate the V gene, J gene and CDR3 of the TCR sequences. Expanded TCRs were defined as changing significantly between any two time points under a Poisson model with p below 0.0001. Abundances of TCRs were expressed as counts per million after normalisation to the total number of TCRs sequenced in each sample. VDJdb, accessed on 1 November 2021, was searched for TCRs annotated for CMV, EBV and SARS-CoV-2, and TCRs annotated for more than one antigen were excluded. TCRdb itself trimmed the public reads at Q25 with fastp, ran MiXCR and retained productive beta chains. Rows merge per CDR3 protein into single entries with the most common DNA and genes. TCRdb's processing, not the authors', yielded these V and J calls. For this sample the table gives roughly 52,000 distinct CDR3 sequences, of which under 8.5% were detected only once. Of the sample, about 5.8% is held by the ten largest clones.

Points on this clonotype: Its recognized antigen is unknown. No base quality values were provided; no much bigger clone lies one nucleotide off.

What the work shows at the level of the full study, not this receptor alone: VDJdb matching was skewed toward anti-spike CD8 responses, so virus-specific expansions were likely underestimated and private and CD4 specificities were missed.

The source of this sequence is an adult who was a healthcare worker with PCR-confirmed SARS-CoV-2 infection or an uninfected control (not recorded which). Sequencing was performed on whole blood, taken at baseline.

The CDR3 amino acid sequence is: CSVPRGAYTDTQYF. The nucleotides are TGCAGTGTCCCCAGGGGGGCCTACACAGATACGCAGTATTTT. The rearranged segments are TRBV20-1 and TRBJ2-3; the D gene is possibly TRBD1, with 7 bases matching. V and J lose 7 bases and 2 bases, and a span of 16 bases separates them. The CDR3 goes from the cysteine to the phenylalanine over 14 residues. Just the 42-base CDR3 DNA is kept, in frame starting at base 1. Sequences DFQATT (CDR1) and SNEGSKA (CDR2) are obtained from the germline V gene (reference sequence).